This TCR beta chain originates from a study of tumor-infiltrating lymphocytes in oesophageal squamous cell carcinoma. From germline, CDR1 is SGHTA and CDR2 FQGTGA. The CDR3 runs to 16 residues. MiXCR, applied by TCRdb to the PCR reads, yields one record per CDR3 protein. The sample shows approximately 10,000 distinct CDR3 sequences, around 51% of them seen only once. This clonotype was observed a handful of times. Sequenced material: esophageal tumor tissue. The chain is built from TRBV7-3 and TRBJ2-7; TRBD2 matches at 9 bases. The J call may be incorrect, as the DNA end agrees better with TRBJ2-1. The TCR was taken from a male donor with esophageal squamous cell carcinoma. The CDR3 nucleotides are TGTGCCAGCAGCCCAGCCGGGACTAGCAGGTACAATGAGCAGTTCTTC. Protein sequence: CASSPAGTSRYNEQFF.